A selection of T cell receptor beta chains follows, all from one sample in a study of T-cell memory formation after mild COVID-19. In TCRdb, the 5' RACE reads were re-called with MiXCR into one record per CDR3 protein. The sample holds under 600,000 distinct CDR3 sequences, approximately 21% seen once. The sequenced sample was PBMCs or a T cell subset sorted from them (not recorded which). The origin of the receptors is an adult woman who had mild COVID-19 (a few samples of this study predate the infection). Cell type and time point are not known. The CDR3 runs from the conserved cysteine through the conserved F or W. The order of the fields is D gene, J gene, clone size, V gene, CDR3 DNA, CDR3 protein. D genes are given only for firm matches. Size tells how often a clone was seen (once, few, many) or the class of an expanded clone, and some rows leave it out.

. | TRBJ2-3 | . | TRBV21-1 | TGTGCCAGCAGCAAACCTAGCGGGAGTTTGATGGGCACAGATACGCAGTATTTT | CASSKPSGSLMGTDTQYF
TRBD2 | TRBJ2-3 | few | TRBV24-1 | TGTGCCACCAGTGCTGACGGGAGGCGCGGAGATACGCAGTATTTT | CATSADGRRGDTQYF
TRBD2 | TRBJ2-6 | . | TRBV24-1 | TGTGCCACCAGTCGTGGACTAGCGGGAGCTGGGGCCAACGTCCTGACTTTC | CATSRGLAGAGANVLTF
. | TRBJ2-3 | . | TRBV5-1 | TGCGCCAGCAGCTTGGCCCGGTTGGGGGGGGGCCAAGATACGCAGTATTTT | CASSLARLGGGQDTQYF
TRBD1 | TRBJ2-7 | many | TRBV9 | TGTGCCAGCAGCTTGGGGGAGGACAGGGGCTCATACGAGCAGTACTTC | CASSLGEDRGSYEQYF
. | TRBJ2-7 | . | TRBV14 | TGTGCCAGCAGCCATAGTTACAGCTCCTACGAGCAGTACTTC | CASSHSYSSYEQYF
TRBD1 | TRBJ1-5 | . | TRBV2 | TGTGCCAGCAGTATGGGACAGATAAATCAGCCCCAGCATTTT | CASSMGQINQPQHF
. | TRBJ2-5 | . | TRBV24-1 | TGTGCCACCAGTGATGCCCACCGAGGGGCTGGAGAGACCCAGTACTTC | CATSDAHRGAGETQYF
TRBD2 | TRBJ2-5 | . | TRBV7-6 | TGTGCCAGCAGCCCTAATTCCGGGACTAGCGGGAACCAGTACTTC | CASSPNSGTSGNQYF
. | TRBJ2-1 | few | TRBV12-3/TRBV12-4 | TGTGCCAGCAGTAGGACAGCCGACAATGAGCAGTTCTTC | CASSRTADNEQFF
TRBD1 | TRBJ1-1 | few | TRBV10-3 | TGTGCCATCAGTGATCCAGGGGGCCCGAGGGCTGAAGCTTTCTTT | CAISDPGGPRAEAFF
. | TRBJ1-1 | few | TRBV3-1 | TGTGCCAGCAGCCAAGATCGGGCGGCTTTCTTT | CASSQDRAAFF
. | TRBJ2-3 | . | TRBV27 | TGTGCCAGCAGTTCGGAATGGCGAGCAGATACGCAGTATTTT | CASSSEWRADTQYF
. | TRBJ1-2 | few | TRBV5-1 | TGCGCCAGCAGCTCTGGACATCCAGCTAACTATGGCTACACCTTC | CASSSGHPANYGYTF
TRBD1 | TRBJ2-5 | . | TRBV6-5 | TGTGCCACCCTGACAGGGGGCAGAGAGACCCAGTACTTC | CATLTGGRETQYF
. | TRBJ1-1 | few | TRBV24-1 | TGTGCCACCAGTGACTCAGGACAGCCGAACACTGAAGCTTTCTTT | CATSDSGQPNTEAFF
TRBD2 | TRBJ2-1 | many | TRBV20-1 | TGCAGTGCTAGAGACCGGGTAGCGGGGGCCAGGGAGCAGTTCTTC | CSARDRVAGAREQFF
. | TRBJ1-4 | . | TRBV20-1 | TGCAGTGCTAGCAGGCCGAATGAAAAACTGTTTTTT | CSASRPNEKLFF
. | TRBJ2-7 | few | TRBV20-1 | TGCAGTGCTGACGGCGGCGGGGCTAGGTACGAGCAGTACTTC | CSADGGGARYEQYF
TRBD2 | TRBJ2-3 | . | TRBV7-2 | TGTGCCAGCAGCTTAGCGCTCTGGCGGGAGCACGTCACAGATACGCAGTATTTT | CASSLALWREHVTDTQYF
. | TRBJ2-2 | few | TRBV30 | TGTGCCTGGAAATGGGGCGGGACTAACACCGGGGAGCTGTTTTTT | CAWKWGGTNTGELFF
TRBD2 | TRBJ2-3 | many | TRBV12-3/TRBV12-4 | TGTGCCAGCAGATCCGGGACTAGCGCAGATACGCAGTATTTT | CASRSGTSADTQYF
. | TRBJ2-1 | . | TRBV7-7 | TGTGCTAGCGGGTTTCAGGGGCGCCATGAGCAGTTCTTC | CASGFQGRHEQFF
. | TRBJ2-7 | many | TRBV5-1 | TGCGCCAGCAGCTTGGACGGACTTTACGAGCAGTACTTC | CASSLDGLYEQYF
TRBD1 | TRBJ1-1 | few | TRBV4-3 | TGCGCCAGCAGCCAAGCAGGGGGGGCGCAAACTGAAGCTTTCTTT | CASSQAGGAQTEAFF
TRBD1 | TRBJ2-2 | . | TRBV6-5 | TGTGCCAGCAGTTCAGGGGGCGCGGTCACCGGGGAGCTGTTTTTT | CASSSGGAVTGELFF
TRBD1 | TRBJ2-3 | . | TRBV4-2 | TGTGCCAGCAGCCCCTCAAGTTGGGACAGGGATGGGGATACGCAGTATTTT | CASSPSSWDRDGDTQYF
TRBD1 | TRBJ2-1 | few | TRBV12-3/TRBV12-4 | TGTGCCAGCGGAGAACAGGGGGCGAATGAGCAGTTCTTC | CASGEQGANEQFF
TRBD1 | TRBJ1-2 | . | TRBV18 | TGTGCCAGCTCACCCCCGGGACAGGGGGCCTATGGCTACACCTTC | CASSPPGQGAYGYTF
. | TRBJ2-7 | few | TRBV3-1 | TGTGCCAGCAGCCAATTCCAGCGGGACGAGCAGTACTTC | CASSQFQRDEQYF
. | TRBJ1-6 | . | TRBV14 | TGTGCCAGCAGCCAAGATACGGTTGCCTATAATTCACCCCTCCACTTT | CASSQDTVAYNSPLHF
TRBD1 | TRBJ1-1 | . | TRBV9 | TGTGCCAGCAGCGTAGTAGGGGGCGTTTTTACTGAAGCTTTCTTT | CASSVVGGVFTEAFF
. | TRBJ2-7 | . | TRBV7-8 | TGTGCCAGCAGCTTAGTTCTGGACAACATATACGAGCAGTACTTC | CASSLVLDNIYEQYF
. | TRBJ2-3 | . | TRBV10-3 | TGTGCCATCAGTGAGTCAGGAGGGGATACGCAGTATTTT | CAISESGGDTQYF
. | TRBJ2-7 | few | TRBV4-1 | TGCGCCAGCAGCCAGGCGGCCGGGAGAGGGAACGAGCAGTACTTC | CASSQAAGRGNEQYF
. | TRBJ2-1 | few | TRBV5-1 | TGCGCCAGCAGCTTGGACGGAATCCTGTCGTACAATGAGCAGTTCTTC | CASSLDGILSYNEQFF
. | TRBJ2-3 | few | TRBV20-1 | TGCAGTGCTAGCGGGAGTGCAGATACGCAGTATTTT | CSASGSADTQYF
TRBD2 | TRBJ2-1 | few | TRBV7-9 | TGTGCCAGCAGGGCACGGGGGACTAGCGAATACAATGAGCAGTTCTTC | CASRARGTSEYNEQFF
. | TRBJ1-5 | many | TRBV12-3/TRBV12-4 | TGTGCCAGCAGTTTTAGGGGGACACAGAATCAGCCCCAGCATTTT | CASSFRGTQNQPQHF
. | TRBJ1-3 | few | TRBV20-1 | TGCAGTGCTAGTGACGGGGGGTCAAACACCATATATTTT | CSASDGGSNTIYF
. | TRBJ2-4 | few | TRBV9 | TGTGCCAGCAGCGTAGATCCGGGCGGATGGGCCAAAAACATTCAGTACTTC | CASSVDPGGWAKNIQYF
. | TRBJ2-6 | . | TRBV20-1 | TGCAGTGCTACGCACTCTGGGGCCAACGTCCTGACTTTC | CSATHSGANVLTF
. | TRBJ2-7 | . | TRBV7-2 | TGTGCCAGCAGCTCACGGACGGGGGGCCTCATCTACGAGCAGTACTTC | CASSSRTGGLIYEQYF
. | TRBJ1-1 | few | TRBV7-2 | TGTGCCAGCATCCGGGACGCCCTGAACACTGAAGCTTTCTTT | CASIRDALNTEAFF
. | TRBJ2-1 | few | TRBV27 | TGTGCCAGCAGTTTAAGTGCTTACAATGAGCAGTTCTTC | CASSLSAYNEQFF
. | TRBJ1-2 | . | TRBV9 | TGTGCCAGCAGCGTAGACAGGACACCGGATGGCTACACCTTC | CASSVDRTPDGYTF
TRBD1 | TRBJ1-5 | once | TRBV30 | TGTGCCTGGTCACAGGGGGCCGACAATCAGCCCCAGCATTTT | CAWSQGADNQPQHF
. | TRBJ2-7 | . | TRBV12-3/TRBV12-4 | TGTGCCAGCAGGGAGGGGCAAGAGCAGTACTTC | CASREGQEQYF
TRBD1 | TRBJ1-4 | . | TRBV7-8 | TGTGCCAGCAGCTTGGACGGGACAGGGGGGGCGGCTAATGAAAAACTGTTTTTT | CASSLDGTGGAANEKLFF
TRBD1 | TRBJ1-2 | few | TRBV12-3/TRBV12-4 | TGTGCCAGCACCCCAAAGACAGGGAAGGGAGGAGGCTACACCTTC | CASTPKTGKGGGYTF